The 16 T cell receptor beta chains presented below share a single source sample, sequenced in a study of T cell responses to AZD1222 COVID-19 vaccine (dated by TCRdb to 2020 to 2022). The time point label for this specimen denotes: baseline before first vaccination. The intended sense of this specimen's treatment or condition label: meningococcal conjugate vaccine given as trial control. Receptor amplification or capture employed the immunoSEQ multiplex PCR assay. TCRdb stores this immuneACCESS table with in-frame sequences only. Part of the clones is absent; in the studies checked, under half of the shortfall reflects unresolved V genes, and no reason is known for the rest. The sample yields 100,000 to 150,000 clones; roughly 87% were counted once. The leading ten clones occupy 4.4% of the sample. The specimen comprised peripheral blood, sampled on day 0 of MenACWY control vaccination. These receptors all come from an adult in good health.

There are a few counts of this clone. The chain couples TRBV11-2 to TRBJ1-2; D possibly corresponds to TRBD1 (5 bases). Per germline, CDR1 SGHAT and CDR2 FQNNGV. This CDR3 spans 14 amino acids. Trimming shortened V by 6 bases and J by 4 bases, and 15 bases separated the two germline ends. The CDR3 loop reads CASSFPGGGYGYTF. The DNA for the CDR3 is TGTGCCAGCAGTTTCCCGGGTGGGGGCTATGGCTACACCTTC.

The rearrangement joins TRBV5-1 to TRBJ2-2, with 8 bases that match TRBD2. The V gene's germline CDR1 is SGHRS and CDR2 YFSETQ. The V segment lost 4 bases and the J segment 0 bases; nucleotides outside the gene matches: 8. This CDR3 comprises 17 residues. The DNA for the CDR3 is TGCGCCAGCAGCCGAAGTACTAGCGGCCCGAACACCGGGGAGCTGTTTTTT. It encodes CASSRSTSGPNTGELFF.

This clone has a single count. This chain joins TRBV7-8 and TRBJ1-1, with TRBD1 matching over 9 bases. V shed 5 bases and J 1 base; nucleotides not matched to a gene: 11. Germline values: CDR1 SGHVS, CDR2 FQNEAQ. CDR3 length: 17 amino acids. The CDR3 spells CASSLGQGGWANTEAFF. CDR3 sequence (DNA): TGTGCCAGCAGCCTGGGACAGGGAGGTTGGGCGAACACTGAAGCTTTCTTT.

The chain joins TRBV7-3 to TRBJ1-1; D possibly corresponds to TRBD1 (6 bases). V lost 5 bases to trimming and J lost 1 base, with 14 bases between them. This CDR3 comprises 15 residues. The V gene's germline CDR1 is SGHTA and CDR2 FQGTGA. The CDR3 sequence: CASSLRGAENTEAFF. Here the CDR3 DNA reads TGTGCCAGCAGCCTCCGGGGGGCAGAGAACACTGAAGCTTTCTTT.

The chain combines TRBV20-1 with TRBJ1-1, with D possibly being TRBD1 (6 bases). CDR1 and CDR2 from the germline V gene are DFQATT and SNEGSKA (reference sequence). CDR3 size: 12 residues. V was pared by 3 bases and J by 5 bases, with 10 bases between. CDR3 region: CSASSQGTEAFF. DNA of the CDR3: TGCAGTGCTAGTTCCCAGGGGACTGAAGCTTTCTTT.

V and J are TRBV19 and TRBJ1-5; D is perhaps TRBD1 (5 bases). Germline V gene sequence: CDR1 LNHDA, CDR2 SQIVND (reference sequence). Trimming stripped 4 bases from V and 0 bases from J, with 16 bases between. The CDR3 is 17 residues long. CDR3 protein: CASSTKIRQNSNQPQHF. CDR3 bases: TGTGCCAGTAGTACCAAAATTCGACAGAATAGCAATCAGCCCCAGCATTTT.

The rearrangement uses TRBV10-2 and TRBJ2-7; 12 nucleotides line up with TRBD2. The CDR3 extends over 18 amino acids. The germline V gene encodes CDR1 WSHSY and CDR2 SAAADI. J lost 7 bases, V lost 0 bases, and 13 bases had no gene match. CDR3 in DNA: TGCGCCAGCAGTGAGTCGAAGGGGCCTAGCGGGGGGGCGAGGGAGCAGTACGTC. It is translated as CASSESKGPSGGAREQYV.

The chain employs TRBV19 and TRBJ2-1, with 11 bases matching TRBD2. Germline lookup yields CDR1 LNHDA and CDR2 SQIVND (reference sequence). The CDR3 has 16 amino acids. The J segment lost 5 bases and the V segment lost 8 bases, leaving 11 bases of the junction unmatched. CDR3 residues: CASDSSGRARNNEQFF. The CDR3 nucleotides read TGTGCCAGTGATAGTAGCGGGAGGGCCCGCAACAATGAGCAGTTCTTC.

This chain links TRBV14 with TRBJ2-5; no firm D call. CDR1 and CDR2 (germline): SGHDN, FVKESK. CDR3 length: 14 amino acids. V gave up 2 bases and J gave up 2 bases, with 9 bases separating them. This CDR3 is CASSQLNRQETQYF. The CDR3, as DNA: TGTGCCAGCAGCCAACTAAACAGACAAGAGACCCAGTACTTC.

V is TRBV11-2 and J is TRBJ2-5; a possible D gene is TRBD2 (6 bases). Deletions cut 5 bases from V and 4 bases from J, with 14 bases between. Looked up from germline, CDR1 is SGHAT and CDR2 is FQNNGV. There are 14 residues in the CDR3. The CDR3 protein is CASSPLEGRETQYF. As DNA, the CDR3 is TGTGCCAGCAGCCCCCTGGAGGGGAGAGAGACCCAGTACTTC.

The CDR3 nucleotides read TGTGCCAGCAGTTCGGAGACTAGCGGGAGGGCGGCAGATACGCAGTATTTT. Encoded protein: CASSSETSGRAADTQYF. The chain links TRBV6-2 or TRBV6-3 to TRBJ2-3, with TRBD2 matching over 14 bases. The CDR3 contains 17 residues. V lost 4 bases and J lost 4; bases outside the gene matches: 7. Per the germline V gene, CDR1 is MNHEY and CDR2 is SVGEGT.

The rearrangement joins TRBV18 to TRBJ1-2, with D possibly being TRBD1 (5 bases). The germline V and J ends were trimmed by 3 bases and 4 bases, with 12 bases remaining between them. The CDR3 spans 14 residues. Germline-derived CDR1 and CDR2 are KGHSH and LQKENI. The CDR3 DNA sequence: TGTGCCAGCTCACCGCCAGGGTCCAGCTATGGCTACACCTTC. Translated, it gives CASSPPGSSYGYTF.

This sequence joins TRBV10-3 and TRBJ2-7; tentatively, D is TRBD2 (5 bases). The CDR3 is 15 residues long. Germline-derived CDR1 and CDR2 are ENHRY and SYGVKD. V was clipped by 4 bases and J by 7 bases, with 20 bases between them. In DNA form, the CDR3 reads TGTGCCATCAGTGCGAGCGGAGATGCCAGTACGGAGCAGTACGTC. Its protein product is CAISASGDASTEQYV.

The chain couples TRBV4-3 to TRBJ2-3; no firm D call. The ends were cut back, 0 bases at V and 6 bases at J, with 16 bases in the middle. CDR3 size: 16 residues. Germline assignment: CDR1 LGHNA and CDR2 YSLEER. Written as DNA, the CDR3 is TGCGCCAGCAGCCAAGATGTCCAGGCTGAGGAGGATACGCAGTATTTT. It is translated as CASSQDVQAEEDTQYF.

The V and J genes are TRBV6-6 and TRBJ2-7, with 14 bases fitting TRBD2. V was pared by 5 bases and J by 4 bases, with 4 bases of the junction left unmatched. This CDR3 is 15 amino acids long. Germline CDR1 reads MNHNY; CDR2 reads SVGAGI (reference sequence). The CDR3 is CASSRGTSGSYEQYF. For the CDR3, the DNA is TGTGCCAGCAGTAGAGGGACTAGCGGGAGTTACGAGCAGTACTTC.

This clone is a singleton in its sample. This CDR3 reads CASSQPDSDTDTQYF. The DNA of the CDR3 is TGCGCCAGCAGCCAGCCGGACAGCGACACAGATACGCAGTATTTT. The chain employs TRBV4-1 and TRBJ2-3; possibly TRBD1 for D (6 bases). This CDR3 has 15 amino acids. Looked up from germline, CDR1 is MGHRA and CDR2 is YSYEKL. V lost 3 bases and J lost 2, with 12 bases in between.